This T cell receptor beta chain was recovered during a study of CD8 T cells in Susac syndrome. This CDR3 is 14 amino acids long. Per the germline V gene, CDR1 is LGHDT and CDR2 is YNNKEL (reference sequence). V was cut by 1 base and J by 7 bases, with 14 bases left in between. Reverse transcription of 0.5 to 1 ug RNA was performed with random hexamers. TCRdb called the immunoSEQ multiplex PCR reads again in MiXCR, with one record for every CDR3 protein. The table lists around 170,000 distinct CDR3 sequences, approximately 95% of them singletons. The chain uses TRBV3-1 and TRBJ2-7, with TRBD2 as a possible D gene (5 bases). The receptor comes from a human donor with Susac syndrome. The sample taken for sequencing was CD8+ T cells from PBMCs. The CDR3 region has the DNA TGTGCCAGCAGCCAAGTCCCAGTGGGAGTGGAGCAGTACTTC. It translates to CASSQVPVGVEQYF.